The 13 T cell receptor beta chains presented below share a single source sample, sequenced in a study of CXCR3-negative and CXCR3-positive naive CD8 T cells. The method, 5' RACE with UMI labels, was used to prepare the TRB cDNA libraries. TCRdb re-called the 5' RACE reads and gives one entry per CDR3 protein, without DNA. This repertoire comprises tens of thousands of distinct CDR3 sequences; its ten largest clones make up approximately 4.1%. The sequenced sample consisted of naive CXCR3- CD8+ T cells from blood. Subset defined: CD45RO-CCR7+CD27+CD95- naive CD8+ T cells lacking CXCR3 (TNR3-). The receptors shown here come from a human donor in good health. Some clones in this sample may be carry-over from other donors' samples.

The J gene is TRBJ2-1, the V gene TRBV6-6; with no DNA, the TCRdb D assignment of TRBD2 cannot be verified. CDR1 MNHNY and CDR2 SVGAGI come from the germline V gene (reference sequence). The CDR3 totals 16 residues. The CDR3 spells CASSTPLLAAYNEQFF.

The V and J genes are TRBV2 and TRBJ2-5; TCRdb's assignment of TRBD1 cannot be checked, as there is no DNA. This CDR3 is 15 amino acids long. Per germline, CDR1 SNHLY and CDR2 FYNNEI. This CDR3 reads CASSEMQGALETQYF.

This chain uses TRBV29-1 with TRBJ2-7. From germline, CDR1 is SQVTM and CDR2 ANQGSEA. This CDR3 region has 13 residues. The CDR3: CSVNLDSSYEQYF.

The chain recombines TRBV27 with TRBJ2-1; TCRdb's D call, TRBD1, is unchecked because there is no DNA. CDR1 and CDR2 (germline): MNHEY, SMNVEV (reference sequence). The CDR3 loop spans 13 amino acids. The CDR3: CASSSLGGGEQFF.

The chain employs TRBV29-1 and TRBJ2-5; TCRdb gives TRBD1 as the D gene, but with no DNA this cannot be confirmed. CDR3 size: 13 residues. Germline V CDR1 and CDR2: SQVTM, ANQGSEA. The CDR3 is CSVQQGSQETQYF.

The rearrangement uses TRBV7-9 and TRBJ1-1. The CDR3 has 12 residues. The germline gives CDR1 SEHNR, CDR2 FQNEAQ (reference sequence). The CDR3: CASSTQRAEAFF.

The genes are TRBV6-2 or TRBV6-3 and TRBJ2-7. The CDR3 loop spans 13 amino acids. Per germline, CDR1 MNHEY and CDR2 SVGEGT. The CDR3 sequence is CASSYSDGYEQYF.

The chain joins TRBV7-9 to TRBJ2-7; absent DNA, TCRdb's TRBD1 call cannot be checked. CDR3 length: 17 residues. Looked up from germline, CDR1 is SEHNR and CDR2 is FQNEAQ (reference sequence). The CDR3: CASSPINRDRGTYEQYF.

The V and J genes are TRBV19 and TRBJ2-7. The CDR3 totals 14 residues. Germline V lookup: CDR1 LNHDA, CDR2 SQIVND (reference sequence). The CDR3 loop reads CASSIVGVLNEQYF.

The chain uses TRBV9 and TRBJ1-1. Germline V gives CDR1 SGDLS, CDR2 YYNGEE. The CDR3 has 16 residues. The CDR3 sequence is CASSPEPFSSGAEAFF.

CDR3 region: CASSIRDRGMGEQFF. The chain uses TRBV19 and TRBJ2-1; the TRBD1 assignment by TCRdb is unverifiable without DNA. The CDR3 is 15 amino acids. Germline values: CDR1 LNHDA, CDR2 SQIVND (reference sequence).

The V gene is TRBV14, the J gene TRBJ2-5; TCRdb returns TRBD1, unconfirmable since there is no DNA. From germline, CDR1 is SGHDN and CDR2 FVKESK. The CDR3 totals 15 residues. Here the CDR3 reads CASSRQGWYQETQYF.

The chain joins TRBV10-3 to TRBJ1-6; TCRdb's D call of TRBD1 is untestable without DNA. Germline V gene lookup returns CDR1 ENHRY and CDR2 SYGVKD. The CDR3 spans 16 residues. The CDR3 reads CAIRPGQGENNSPLHF.